This TCR beta chain originates from a study of blood T cell repertoires in COVID-19. Recruits, aged about 18 to 89 years, lived in 24 US areas. In germline, CDR1 is SGHNT, CDR2 YYREEE (reference sequence). With 0 bases removed from V and 5 bases from J, the gap between germline ends came to 6 bases. This CDR3 has 13 residues. Clones were sequenced by immunoSEQ multiplex PCR, and TCRdb holds only the in-frame ones, with some missing. The sample includes 150,000 to 200,000 clones, about 72% of them seen just once. Sequenced material: PBMCs or T cells enriched from blood (not recorded which). This chain links TRBV5-4 with TRBJ2-1; no clear D gene. This TCR came from a woman between 45 and 60 years old who had recovered from COVID-19. CDR3 sequence (DNA): TGTGCCAGCAGCTTGGTAGATAACAATGAGCAGTTCTTC. It codes for CASSLVDNNEQFF.